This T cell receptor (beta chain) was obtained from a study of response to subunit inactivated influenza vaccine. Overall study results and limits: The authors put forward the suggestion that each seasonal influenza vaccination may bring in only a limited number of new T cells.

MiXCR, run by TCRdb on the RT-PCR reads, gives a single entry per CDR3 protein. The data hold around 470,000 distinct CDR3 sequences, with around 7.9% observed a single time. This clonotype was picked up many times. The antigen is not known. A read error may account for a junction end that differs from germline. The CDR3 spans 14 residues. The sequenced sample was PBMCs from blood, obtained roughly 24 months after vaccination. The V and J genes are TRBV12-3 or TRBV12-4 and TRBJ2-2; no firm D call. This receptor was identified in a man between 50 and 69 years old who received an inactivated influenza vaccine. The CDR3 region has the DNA TGTGCCAGCAGCTTAGGGCAGAACACCGGGGAGCTGTTTTTT. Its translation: CASSLGQNTGELFF.